This T cell receptor (beta chain) was sequenced during a study of blood T cells in healthy people across ages. Between the trimmed V and J ends, which lost 0 bases and 10 bases, there was a span of 13 bases. The CDR3 contains 14 residues. Germline V CDR1 and CDR2: SGHTA, FQGNSA. As concerns this clonotype: The antigen is not known.

Caucasian, healthy and from Russia, the donors were aged between about 6 and 100. Staff drew around 10 milliliters of peripheral blood from each donor. Using a J-beta primer mix together with a sample-barcoded 5' primer, a second PCR was run for roughly 6 to 12 cycles. In TCRdb, the 5' RACE reads were re-called with MiXCR into one record per CDR3 protein. The repertoire includes 1.5 million to 1.9 million distinct CDR3 sequences, around 40% of them detected once, and approximately 4% sits in the top ten. Points from the study as a whole: A greater number of naive CD4+ cells and higher diversity distinguished long-lived donors from aged donors. Roughly linearly, TCR beta diversity per million T cells fell as age increased.

The V gene is TRBV7-2, the J gene TRBJ2-1; a weak D match, TRBD2 (6 bases). This TCR came from a woman aged 18 to 35 in good health. The sequencing input was blood. In nucleotides, the CDR3 is TGTGCCAGCAGCTTAGCTAGCGGCCTGTACGAGCAGTTCTTC. Protein sequence: CASSLASGLYEQFF.